The 11 T cell receptor beta chains in this list originate from one sample, sequenced in a study of vaccination and CD4 T cells after COVID-19. These receptors have no identified antigens. Treatment described: 10-day PBMC culture with coronavirus spike peptide pools or control peptides (ViraFEST assay). Sequenced with the Oncomine TCR Beta short-read assay was DNA taken from cultured CD4+ T cells. TCRdb re-analysed the PCR reads in MiXCR, keeping a single row per CDR3 protein. The repertoire has approximately 15,000 distinct CDR3 sequences, around half of them found once; the top ten carry more than 15%. Source material: CD4+ T cells from blood, cultured in vitro. These receptors were taken from a human donor who had recovered from COVID-19.

The V call is TRBV21-1, the J call TRBJ2-7; the tabulated D call, TRBD2, remains unverified against the DNA. TRBV21-1 is termed a pseudogene. The CDR3 spans 14 residues. This CDR3 reads CASSNWAGGYEQYF. The CDR3 DNA follows: TGTGCCAGCAGCAACTGGGCGGGAGGCTACGAGCAGTACTTC.

The rearrangement links TRBV18 to TRBJ1-1; D is possibly TRBD1 (5 bases). Germline loops: CDR1 KGHSH, CDR2 LQKENI. The CDR3 spans 13 residues. The V and J ends lost 2 bases and 10 bases respectively, with 14 bases between them. Here the CDR3 DNA reads TGTGCCAGCTCACCATCGGGGCCCGACGGAGCTTTCTTT. It is translated as CASSPSGPDGAFF.

The CDR3 spells CSAASRYKYNEQFF. The CDR3 DNA is TGCAGTGCCGCTAGCCGATACAAATACAATGAGCAGTTCTTC. The V gene is TRBV20-1, the J gene TRBJ2-1; D is perhaps TRBD2 (5 bases). Germline CDR1 is DFQATT and CDR2 is SNEGSKA (reference sequence). V shed 6 bases and J shed 4 bases, with 16 bases lying between them. The CDR3 spans 14 residues.

The chain carries TRBV20-1 and TRBJ2-5; D unclear. V lost 0 bases and J 3 bases, leaving 14 bases between the germline ends. The CDR3 sequence is 15 residues long. In germline, CDR1 is DFQATT, CDR2 SNEGSKA (reference sequence). The CDR3 sequence: CSARDLVATKETQYF. CDR3 bases: TGCAGTGCTAGAGATCTTGTCGCTACGAAAGAGACCCAGTACTTC.

This clonotype counts as medium-sized. The chain combines TRBV7-2 with TRBJ1-1; 12 bases are shared with TRBD1. Germline assignment: CDR1 SGHTA and CDR2 FQGNSA. Trimming removed 5 bases from V and 2 bases from J; junction bases left unmatched: 15. This CDR3 has 19 residues. CDR3 protein: CASSPGIRGQGAGNTEAFF. CDR3 DNA: TGTGCCAGCAGCCCGGGGATCCGGGGACAGGGGGCAGGAAACACTGAAGCTTTCTTT.

Remarks on this clonotype: One end of the junction is discordant with germline, which a read error may explain. The V and J genes are TRBV5-8 and TRBJ2-7, with 9 bases fitting TRBD1. The CDR3 loop spans 16 amino acids. Germline V gene data show CDR1 as SGHTS and CDR2 as YDEGEE. The CDR3, as DNA: TGTGCCAGCAGCTTGGCCGGGACAGGGCCCCTCTACGATCAGTACTTC. It yields the protein CASSLAGTGPLYDQYF.

This clonotype was counted a few times. The chain is built from TRBV10-1 and TRBJ1-2; 7 bases map to TRBD1. The CDR3 contains 14 residues. Germline V gives CDR1 WNHNN, CDR2 SYGVQD (reference sequence). Trimming took 7 bases from V and 3 from J; bases not matched to a gene: 8. The CDR3 sequence is CASIRQGCDYGYTF. Written as DNA, the CDR3 is TGCGCCAGCATTCGACAGGGCTGCGACTATGGCTACACCTTC.

Relative to its sample, this clonotype is medium-sized. The rearrangement uses TRBV6-4 and TRBJ2-3; no reliable D call. Between the trimmed V and J ends, which lost 2 bases and 0 bases, there was a span of 3 bases. The CDR3 totals 13 residues. The germline V gene has CDR1 MRHNA and CDR2 SNTAGT. DNA of the CDR3: TGTGCCAGCAGTGACGGGAGCACAGATACGCAGTATTTT. This translates into CASSDGSTDTQYF.

V and J are TRBV7-9 and TRBJ1-1; the match to TRBD1 covers 7 bases. Germline assignment: CDR1 SEHNR and CDR2 FQNEAQ (reference sequence). The CDR3 consists of 14 residues. The trim removed 5 bases at V and 2 bases at J, leaving 5 bases unmatched. Written as DNA, the CDR3 is TGTGCCAGCAGCATCCGACAGGGTAACACTGAAGCTTTCTTT. Translation: CASSIRQGNTEAFF.

The V and J genes are TRBV6-5 and TRBJ2-5; no reliable D call. Trimming left V 3 bases short and J 5 bases short, with 7 bases between. The CDR3 is 12 amino acids. Germline V gives CDR1 MNHEY, CDR2 SVGAGI. The CDR3 spells CASSYRRETQYF. CDR3 bases: TGTGCCAGCAGTTATCGTAGGGAGACCCAGTACTTC.

This clonotype was seen more than once but under ten times. The gene calls are TRBV25-1 and TRBJ2-4; D not certain. The CDR3 is made up of 14 amino acids. With 5 bases removed from V and 8 bases from J, the gap between germline ends came to 16 bases. The germline V gene encodes CDR1 MGHDK and CDR2 SYGVNS. This CDR3 reads CASSKPGLVDIQYF. The CDR3 DNA sequence: TGTGCCAGCAGTAAACCGGGCCTCGTGGACATTCAGTACTTC.